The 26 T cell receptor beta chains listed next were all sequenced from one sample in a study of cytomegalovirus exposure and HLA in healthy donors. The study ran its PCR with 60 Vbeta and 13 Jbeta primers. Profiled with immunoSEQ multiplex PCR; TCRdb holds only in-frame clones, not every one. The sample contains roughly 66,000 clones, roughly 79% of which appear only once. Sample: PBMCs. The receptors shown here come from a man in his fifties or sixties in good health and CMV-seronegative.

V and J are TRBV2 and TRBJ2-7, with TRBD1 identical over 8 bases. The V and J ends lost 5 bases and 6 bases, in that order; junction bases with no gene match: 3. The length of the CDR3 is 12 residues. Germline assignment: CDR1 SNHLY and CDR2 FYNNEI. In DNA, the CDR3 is TGTGCCAGCAGTAGGACAGGGAGCGAGCAGTACTTC. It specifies CASSRTGSEQYF.

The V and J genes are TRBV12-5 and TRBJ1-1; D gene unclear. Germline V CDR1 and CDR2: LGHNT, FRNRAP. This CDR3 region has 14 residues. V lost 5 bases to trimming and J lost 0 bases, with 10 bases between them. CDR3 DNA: TGTGCTAGTGGTGTCCGTGAGTTGAACACTGAAGCTTTCTTT. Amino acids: CASGVRELNTEAFF.

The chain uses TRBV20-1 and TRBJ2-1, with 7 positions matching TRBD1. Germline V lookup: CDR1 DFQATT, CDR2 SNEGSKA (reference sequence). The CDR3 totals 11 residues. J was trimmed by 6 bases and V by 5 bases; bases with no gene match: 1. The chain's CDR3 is CSAYRGNEQFF. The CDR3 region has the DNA TGCAGTGCTTACAGGGGCAATGAGCAGTTCTTC.

The CDR3, as DNA: TGTGCCAGTAGTACCAGTAGCAATCAGCCCCAGCATTTT. It is translated as CASSTSSNQPQHF. The gene calls are TRBV19 and TRBJ1-5; D unresolved. There are 13 residues in the CDR3. CDR1 and CDR2 from the germline V gene are LNHDA and SQIVND (reference sequence). The V and J ends lost 4 bases and 0 bases respectively, with 4 bases between them. The complete variable domain, with remaining parts taken from reference TRBV19 and TRBJ1-5, reads DGGITQSPKYLFRKEGQNVTLSCEQNLNHDAMYWYRQDPGQGLRLIYYSQIVNDFQKGDIAEGYSVSREKKESFPLTVTSAQKNPTAFYLCASSTSSNQPQHFGDGTRLSIL.

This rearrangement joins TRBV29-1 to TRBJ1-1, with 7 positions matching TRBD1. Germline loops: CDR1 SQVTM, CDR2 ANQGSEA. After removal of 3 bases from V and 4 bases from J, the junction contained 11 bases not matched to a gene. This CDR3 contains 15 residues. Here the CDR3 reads CSVETTLTGPTEAFF. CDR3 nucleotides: TGCAGCGTTGAGACTACCCTGACAGGGCCCACTGAAGCTTTCTTT.

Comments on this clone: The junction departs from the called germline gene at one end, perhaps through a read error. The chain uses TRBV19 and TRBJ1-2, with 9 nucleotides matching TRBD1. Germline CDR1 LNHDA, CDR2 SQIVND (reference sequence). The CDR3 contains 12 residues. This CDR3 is CAGRDRAGGYTF. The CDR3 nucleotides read TGTGCCGGTAGGGACAGGGCGGGTGGCTACACCTTC.

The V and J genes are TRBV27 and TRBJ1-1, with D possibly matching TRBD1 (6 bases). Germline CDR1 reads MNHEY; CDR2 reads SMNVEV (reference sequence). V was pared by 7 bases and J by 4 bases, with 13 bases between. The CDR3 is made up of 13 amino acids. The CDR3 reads CASTNRGATEAFF. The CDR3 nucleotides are TGTGCCAGCACAAATCGGGGGGCCACTGAAGCTTTCTTT.

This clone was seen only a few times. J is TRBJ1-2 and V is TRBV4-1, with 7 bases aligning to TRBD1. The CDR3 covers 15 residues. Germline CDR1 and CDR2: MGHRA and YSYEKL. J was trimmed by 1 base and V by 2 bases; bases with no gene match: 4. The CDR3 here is CASSQPGQLNYGYTF. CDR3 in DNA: TGCGCCAGCAGCCAACCGGGACAGCTTAACTATGGCTACACCTTC.

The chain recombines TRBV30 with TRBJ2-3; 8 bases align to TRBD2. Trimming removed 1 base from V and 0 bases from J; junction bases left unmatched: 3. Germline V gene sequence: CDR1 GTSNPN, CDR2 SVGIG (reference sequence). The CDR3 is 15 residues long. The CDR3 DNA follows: TGTGCCTGGAGTGGTGGCGGGGGGAGCACAGATACGCAGTATTTT. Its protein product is CAWSGGGGSTDTQYF.

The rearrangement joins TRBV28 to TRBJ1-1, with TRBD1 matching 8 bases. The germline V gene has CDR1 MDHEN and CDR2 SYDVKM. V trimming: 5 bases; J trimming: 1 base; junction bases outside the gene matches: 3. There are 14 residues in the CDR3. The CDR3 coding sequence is TGTGCCAGCAGTGTGACAGGGGAGAACACTGAAGCTTTCTTT. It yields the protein CASSVTGENTEAFF.

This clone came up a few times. The CDR3 loop reads CAISAGGTSGRRSSYEQYF. DNA of the CDR3: TGTGCCATCAGTGCCGGCGGGACTAGCGGGAGGCGAAGCTCCTACGAGCAGTACTTC. The chain uses TRBV10-3 and TRBJ2-7; 15 bases are a match to TRBD2. With V trimmed by 4 bases and J by 0 bases, 10 bases remained unmatched. The CDR3 has 19 residues. Germline V gene data show CDR1 as ENHRY and CDR2 as SYGVKD.

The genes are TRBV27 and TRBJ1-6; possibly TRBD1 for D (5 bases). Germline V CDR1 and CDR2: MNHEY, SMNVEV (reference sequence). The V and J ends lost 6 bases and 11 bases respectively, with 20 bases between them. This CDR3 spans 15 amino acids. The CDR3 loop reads CASRVFAGIKAPLHF. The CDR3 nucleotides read TGTGCCAGCAGGGTATTTGCAGGGATTAAGGCACCCCTCCACTTT.

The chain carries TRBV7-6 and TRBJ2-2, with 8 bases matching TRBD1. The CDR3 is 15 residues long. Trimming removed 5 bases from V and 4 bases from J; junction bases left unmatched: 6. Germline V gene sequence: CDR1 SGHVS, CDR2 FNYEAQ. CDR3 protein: CASSPYQGATGELFF. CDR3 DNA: TGTGCCAGCAGCCCTTATCAGGGGGCCACCGGGGAGCTGTTTTTT.

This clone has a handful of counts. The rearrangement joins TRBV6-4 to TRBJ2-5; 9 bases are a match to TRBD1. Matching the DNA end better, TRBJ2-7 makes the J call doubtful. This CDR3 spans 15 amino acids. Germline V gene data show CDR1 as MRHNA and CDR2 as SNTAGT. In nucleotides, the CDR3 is TGTGCCAGCAGTGAAGGGACAGGGTCCACCTACGAGCAGTACTTC. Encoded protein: CASSEGTGSTYEQYF.

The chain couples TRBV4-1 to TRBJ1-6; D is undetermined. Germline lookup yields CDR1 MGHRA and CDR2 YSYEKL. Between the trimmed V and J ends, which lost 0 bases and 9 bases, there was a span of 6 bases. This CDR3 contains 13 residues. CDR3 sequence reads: CASSQDRGSPLHF. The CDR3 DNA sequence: TGCGCCAGCAGCCAAGATAGAGGTTCACCCCTCCACTTT.

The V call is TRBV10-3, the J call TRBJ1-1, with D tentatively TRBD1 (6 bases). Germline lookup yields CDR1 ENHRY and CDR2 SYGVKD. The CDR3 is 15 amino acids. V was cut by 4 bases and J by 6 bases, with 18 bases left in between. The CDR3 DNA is TGTGCCATCAGTGGGTCGAGTCGGCAGGGGCCTGAAGCTTTCTTT. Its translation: CAISGSSRQGPEAFF.

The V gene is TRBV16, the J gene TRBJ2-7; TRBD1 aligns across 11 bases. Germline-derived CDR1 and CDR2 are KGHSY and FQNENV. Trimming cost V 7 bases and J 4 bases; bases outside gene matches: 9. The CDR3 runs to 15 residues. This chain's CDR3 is CASTPSGTGGYEQYF. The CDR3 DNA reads TGTGCCAGCACCCCAAGCGGGACAGGGGGTTACGAGCAGTACTTC. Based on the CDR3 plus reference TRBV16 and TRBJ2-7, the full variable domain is GEEVAQTPKHLVRGEGQKAKLYCAPIKGHSYVFWYQQVLKNEFKFLISFQNENVFDETGMPKERFSAKCLPNSPCSLEIQATKLEDSAVYFCASTPSGTGGYEQYFGPGTRLTVT.

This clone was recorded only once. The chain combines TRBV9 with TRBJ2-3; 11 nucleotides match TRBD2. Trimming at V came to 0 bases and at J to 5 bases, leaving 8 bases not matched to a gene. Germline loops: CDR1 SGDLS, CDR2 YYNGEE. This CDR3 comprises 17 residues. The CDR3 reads CASSVANSGGARDTQYF. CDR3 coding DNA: TGTGCCAGCAGCGTAGCTAATAGCGGGGGGGCGAGAGATACGCAGTATTTT. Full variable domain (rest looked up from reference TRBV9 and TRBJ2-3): DSGVTQTPKHLITATGQRVTLRCSPRSGDLSVYWYQQSLDQGLQFLIQYYNGEERAKGNILERFSAQQFPDLHSELNLSSLELGDSALYFCASSVANSGGARDTQYFGPGTRLTVL.

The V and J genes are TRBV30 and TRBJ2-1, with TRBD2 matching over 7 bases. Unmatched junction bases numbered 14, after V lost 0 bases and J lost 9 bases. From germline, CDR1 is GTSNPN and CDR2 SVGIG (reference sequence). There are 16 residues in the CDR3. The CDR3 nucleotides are TGTGCCTGGAGTGTTGAGGGAGGGTGGTTAGCGGGTGAGCAGTTCTTC. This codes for CAWSVEGGWLAGEQFF.

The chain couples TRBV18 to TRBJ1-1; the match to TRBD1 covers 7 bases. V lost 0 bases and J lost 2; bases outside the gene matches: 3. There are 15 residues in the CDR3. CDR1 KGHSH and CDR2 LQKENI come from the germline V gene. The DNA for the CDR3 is TGTGCCAGCTCACCACCGGAGGGGGCAAACACTGAAGCTTTCTTT. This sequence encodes CASSPPEGANTEAFF.

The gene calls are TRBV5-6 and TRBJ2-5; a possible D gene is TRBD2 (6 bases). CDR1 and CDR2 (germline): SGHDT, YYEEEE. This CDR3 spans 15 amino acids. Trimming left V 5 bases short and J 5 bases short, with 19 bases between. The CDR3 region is CASSWTIRSGETQYF. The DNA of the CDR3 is TGTGCCAGCAGTTGGACTATACGGAGTGGGGAGACCCAGTACTTC.

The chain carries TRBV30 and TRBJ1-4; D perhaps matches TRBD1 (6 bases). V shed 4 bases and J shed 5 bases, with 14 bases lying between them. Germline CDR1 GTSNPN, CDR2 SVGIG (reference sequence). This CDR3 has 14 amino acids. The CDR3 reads CAWTNRVMNEKLFF. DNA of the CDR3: TGTGCCTGGACCAACAGGGTGATGAATGAAAAACTGTTTTTT.

The CDR3 spells CASTQGGFPYNEQFF. CDR3 bases: TGTGCCAGCACCCAGGGGGGTTTCCCCTACAATGAGCAGTTCTTC. The V call is TRBV5-4, the J call TRBJ2-1; D possibly corresponds to TRBD1 (7 bases). The CDR3 sequence is 15 residues long. V lost 6 bases and J lost 2, with 15 bases in between. The germline gives CDR1 SGHNT, CDR2 YYREEE (reference sequence).

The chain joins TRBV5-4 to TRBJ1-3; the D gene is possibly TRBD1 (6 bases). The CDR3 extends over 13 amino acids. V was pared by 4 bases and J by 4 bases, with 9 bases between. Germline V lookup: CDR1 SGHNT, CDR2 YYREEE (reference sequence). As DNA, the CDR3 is TGTGCCAGCAGCCTCGGACAGGGAAACACCATATATTTT. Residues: CASSLGQGNTIYF.

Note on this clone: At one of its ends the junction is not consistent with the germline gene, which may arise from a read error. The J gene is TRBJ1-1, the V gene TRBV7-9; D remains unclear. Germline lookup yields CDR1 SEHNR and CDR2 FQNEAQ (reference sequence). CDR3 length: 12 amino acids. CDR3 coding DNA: TGTTCCAGCAGCTTAACCACAGACGAAGCTTTCTTT. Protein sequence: CSSSLTTDEAFF. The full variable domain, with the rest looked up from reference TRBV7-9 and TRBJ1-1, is DTGVSQNPRHKITKRGQNVTFRCDPISEHNRLYWYRQTLGQGPEFLTYFQNEAQLEKSRLLSDRFSAERPKGSFSTLEIQRTEQGDSAMYLCSSSLTTDEAFFGQGTRLTVV.

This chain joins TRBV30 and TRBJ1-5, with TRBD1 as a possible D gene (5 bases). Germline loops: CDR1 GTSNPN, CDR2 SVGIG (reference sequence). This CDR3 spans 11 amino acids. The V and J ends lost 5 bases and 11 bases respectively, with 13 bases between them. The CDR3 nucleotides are TGTGCCTGGTCCTCAGGGAGGGCCCAGCATTTT. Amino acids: CAWSSGRAQHF. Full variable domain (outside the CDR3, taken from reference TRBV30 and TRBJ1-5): SQTIHQWPATLVQPVGSPLSLECTVEGTSNPNLYWYRQAAGRGLQLLFYSVGIGQISSEVPQNLSASRPQDRQFILSSKKLLLSDSGFYLCAWSSGRAQHFGDGTRLSIL.